The TCR beta chain under discussion was sequenced for a study of blood T cell repertoires in COVID-19. Study-wide context: The samples span acute and convalescent COVID-19 from the United States, Italy and Spain. T cells, B-cell-depleted T cells, or PBMCs provided the cDNA or gDNA that served as material.

The repertoire was sequenced with immunoSEQ multiplex PCR; TCRdb's copy has only in-frame clones and lacks some. Here the sample spans about 200,000 clones, roughly three quarters being singletons. Living in roughly 23 US areas, the participants were between roughly 18 and 90 years of age. Cohort allocation depended upon clinical history that participants reported. V was pared by 6 bases and J by 5 bases, with 8 bases of the junction left unmatched. There are 15 residues in the CDR3. Germline V gene data show CDR1 as MRHNA and CDR2 as SNTAGT. The TCR was taken from a woman aged 45 to 65 with acute COVID-19. V usage is TRBV6-4 and J usage is TRBJ2-5; the match to TRBD1 covers 11 bases. Sample: PBMCs or T cells enriched from blood (not recorded which). CDR3 loop: CASSRTGGAGETQYF. The CDR3 DNA reads TGTGCCAGCAGCAGGACAGGGGGCGCCGGGGAGACCCAGTACTTC.